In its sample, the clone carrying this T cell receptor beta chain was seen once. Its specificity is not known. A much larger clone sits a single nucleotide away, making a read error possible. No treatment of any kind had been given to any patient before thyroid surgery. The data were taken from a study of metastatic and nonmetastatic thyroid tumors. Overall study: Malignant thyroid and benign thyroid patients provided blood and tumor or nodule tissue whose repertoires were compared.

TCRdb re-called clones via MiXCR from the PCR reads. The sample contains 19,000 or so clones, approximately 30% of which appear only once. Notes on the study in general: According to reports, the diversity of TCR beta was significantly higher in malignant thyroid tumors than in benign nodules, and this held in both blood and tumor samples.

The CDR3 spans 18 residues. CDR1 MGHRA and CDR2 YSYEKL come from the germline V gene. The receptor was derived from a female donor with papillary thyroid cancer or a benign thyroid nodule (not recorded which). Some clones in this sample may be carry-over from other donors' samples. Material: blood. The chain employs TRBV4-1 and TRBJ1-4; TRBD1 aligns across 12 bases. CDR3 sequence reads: CANSRTGTGGTTNEKLFF. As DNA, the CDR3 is TGCGCCAACAGCCGAACCGGGACAGGGGGCACTACTAATGAGAAACTGTTTTTT.